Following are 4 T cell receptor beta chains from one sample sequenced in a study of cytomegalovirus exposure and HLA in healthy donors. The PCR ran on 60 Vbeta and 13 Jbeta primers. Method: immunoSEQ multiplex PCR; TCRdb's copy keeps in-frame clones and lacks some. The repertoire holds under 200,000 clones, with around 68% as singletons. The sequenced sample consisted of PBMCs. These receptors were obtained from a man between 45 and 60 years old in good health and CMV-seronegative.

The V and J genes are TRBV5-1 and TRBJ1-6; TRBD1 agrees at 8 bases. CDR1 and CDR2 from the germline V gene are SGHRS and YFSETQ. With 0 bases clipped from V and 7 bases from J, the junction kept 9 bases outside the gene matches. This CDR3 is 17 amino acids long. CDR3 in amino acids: CASSLAIGQGGNSPLHF. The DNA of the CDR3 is TGCGCCAGCAGCTTGGCCATAGGACAGGGAGGAAATTCACCCCTCCACTTT.

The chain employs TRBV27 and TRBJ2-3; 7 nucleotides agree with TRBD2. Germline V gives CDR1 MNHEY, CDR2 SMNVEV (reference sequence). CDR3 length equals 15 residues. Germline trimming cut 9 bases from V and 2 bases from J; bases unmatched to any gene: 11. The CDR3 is CASRVRGLYTDTQYF. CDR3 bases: TGTGCCAGTCGGGTCCGGGGACTATACACAGATACGCAGTATTTT.

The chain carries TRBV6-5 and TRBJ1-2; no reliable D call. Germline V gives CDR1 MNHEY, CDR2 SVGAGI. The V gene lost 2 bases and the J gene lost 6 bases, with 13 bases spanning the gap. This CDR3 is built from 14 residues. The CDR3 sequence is CASSYEGPWDGYTF. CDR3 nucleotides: TGTGCCAGCAGTTACGAGGGCCCCTGGGATGGCTACACCTTC.

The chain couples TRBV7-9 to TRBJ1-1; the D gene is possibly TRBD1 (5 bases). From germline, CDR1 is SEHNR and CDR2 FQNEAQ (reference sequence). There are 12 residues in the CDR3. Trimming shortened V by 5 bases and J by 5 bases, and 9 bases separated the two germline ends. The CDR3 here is CASSPGWTEAFF. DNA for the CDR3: TGTGCCAGCAGCCCAGGGTGGACTGAAGCTTTCTTT.